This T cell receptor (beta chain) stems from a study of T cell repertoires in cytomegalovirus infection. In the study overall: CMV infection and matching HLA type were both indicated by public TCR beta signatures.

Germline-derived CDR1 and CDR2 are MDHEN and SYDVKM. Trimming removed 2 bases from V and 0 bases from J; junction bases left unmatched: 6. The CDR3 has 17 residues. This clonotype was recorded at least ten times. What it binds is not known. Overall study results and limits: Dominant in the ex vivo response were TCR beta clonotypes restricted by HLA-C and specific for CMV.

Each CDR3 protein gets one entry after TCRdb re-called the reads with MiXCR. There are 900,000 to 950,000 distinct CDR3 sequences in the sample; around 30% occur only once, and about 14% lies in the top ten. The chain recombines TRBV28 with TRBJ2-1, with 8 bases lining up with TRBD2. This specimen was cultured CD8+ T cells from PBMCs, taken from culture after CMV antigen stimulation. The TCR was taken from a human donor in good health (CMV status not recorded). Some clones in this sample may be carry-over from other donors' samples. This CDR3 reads CASSLISGGVSYNEQFF. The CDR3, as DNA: TGTGCCAGCAGTTTAATAAGCGGGGGTGTCTCCTACAATGAGCAGTTCTTC.